Following are 20 T cell receptor beta chains from one sample sequenced in a study of shared T cell receptors in the human thymus. This table comes from immunoSEQ multiplex PCR, and its TCRdb copy is limited to in-frame clones, with some not included. Of 630,000 or so clones listed, about 90% are singletons. These records were also assigned to another study, of human thymus T cells.

Source material: thymocytes. The receptors were gathered from a boy less than two years old with a congenital heart defect.

The rearrangement links TRBV2 to TRBJ2-2; TRBD2 aligns across 7 bases. V lost 2 bases, J lost 2 bases, and 8 bases stayed unmatched. The CDR3 runs 17 residues. Germline V gives CDR1 SNHLY, CDR2 FYNNEI. The CDR3 loop is CASSELFGTTNTGELFF. As DNA, the CDR3 is TGTGCCAGCAGTGAACTTTTTGGGACTACTAACACCGGGGAGCTGTTTTTT.

V is TRBV4-3 and J is TRBJ2-1; D may be TRBD2 (5 bases). Trimming pared 8 bases from V and 8 bases from J, leaving 10 bases between. The CDR3 loop spans 11 amino acids. Germline lookup yields CDR1 LGHNA and CDR2 YSLEER. The CDR3 region has the DNA TGCGCCAGCTCCGAAGCGGATGAGCAGTTCTTC. It encodes CASSEADEQFF.

This clone was detected a few times. The genes are TRBV7-4 and TRBJ2-3, with D maybe TRBD1 (5 bases). V gave up 5 bases and J gave up 2 bases, with 14 bases separating them. The CDR3 totals 15 residues. Germline V gene sequence: CDR1 SGHVT, CDR2 SQSDAQ. Here the CDR3 DNA reads TGTGCCAGCAGCCCCCCGACAGATCACACAGATACGCAGTATTTT. Translation gives CASSPPTDHTDTQYF.

The table lists this clone with a count of one. The chain uses TRBV6-5 and TRBJ1-2; 9 bases match TRBD1. Per germline, CDR1 MNHEY and CDR2 SVGAGI. The CDR3 has 16 residues. The ends lost 2 bases at V and 3 bases at J; junction bases unmatched: 7. The CDR3 here is CASSYVWTGDHYGYTF. The CDR3 nucleotides are TGTGCCAGCAGTTACGTCTGGACAGGGGACCACTATGGCTACACCTTC.

V is TRBV6-1 and J is TRBJ2-7; possible D gene TRBD1, 5 bases. This CDR3 is built from 13 residues. CDR1 is MNHNS, CDR2 SASEGT, per germline. V was cut by 7 bases and J by 2 bases, with 12 bases left in between. Written as DNA, the CDR3 is TGTGCCAGCATCTTGGACATTACCTACGAGCAGTACTTC. Protein: CASILDITYEQYF.

On this clone: One end of the junction is discordant with germline, which a read error may explain. The chain is built from TRBV28 and TRBJ2-3; TRBD2 matches 9 bases. Germline CDR1 and CDR2: MDHEN and SYDVKM. There are 20 residues in the CDR3. The CDR3 is CASGFLTVGRGGPITDTQYF. The CDR3 coding sequence is TGTGCCAGCGGTTTCCTCACAGTAGGGCGGGGGGGACCAATCACAGATACGCAGTATTTT.

The J gene is TRBJ2-3, the V gene TRBV20-1, with a tentative D call TRBD2 (6 bases). Trimming stripped 7 bases from V and 6 bases from J, with 11 bases between. Germline V gene sequence: CDR1 DFQATT, CDR2 SNEGSKA (reference sequence). The length of the CDR3 is 11 residues. As DNA, the CDR3 is TGCAGTGATCTCCGGGGGGATACGCAGTATTTT. It is translated as CSDLRGDTQYF.

The CDR3 reads CASSTGTGGRWNTEAFF. The CDR3, as DNA: TGTGCCAGTAGTACCGGGACAGGGGGGCGGTGGAACACTGAAGCTTTCTTT. The chain has TRBV19 and TRBJ1-1, with 11 bases identical to TRBD1. The CDR3 is 17 residues long. Germline loops: CDR1 LNHDA, CDR2 SQIVND (reference sequence). The J segment lost 1 base and the V segment lost 4 bases, leaving 8 bases of the junction unmatched.

V gene TRBV9 combines with J gene TRBJ2-7; D gene unclear. The CDR3 consists of 18 residues. The V gene lost 7 bases and the J gene lost 0 bases, with 26 bases spanning the gap. Germline CDR1 and CDR2: SGDLS and YYNGEE. CDR3 sequence reads: CASELNPVRGKSSYEQYF. The DNA of the CDR3 is TGTGCCAGCGAACTCAATCCTGTCCGCGGTAAATCCTCCTACGAGCAGTACTTC.

This chain links TRBV30 with TRBJ1-3; perhaps TRBD1 as D (6 bases). This CDR3 has 13 residues. Germline-derived CDR1 and CDR2 are GTSNPN and SVGIG (reference sequence). Deletions cut 6 bases from V and 2 bases from J, with 11 bases between. This CDR3 reads CACHRVTGNTIYF. The CDR3 DNA is TGTGCCTGCCACAGGGTTACTGGAAACACCATATATTTT.

The V call is TRBV4-2, the J call TRBJ2-2; D might be TRBD1 (5 bases). Germline lookup yields CDR1 LGHNA and CDR2 YNFKEQ. CDR3 length: 15 residues. Trimming left V 1 base short and J 7 bases short, with 13 bases between. DNA of the CDR3: TGTGCCAGCAGCCAAGTCCCAGGGAATGTCGGGGAGCTGTTTTTT. Amino acid sequence: CASSQVPGNVGELFF.

The rearrangement uses TRBV30 and TRBJ2-3; 10 bases fit TRBD2. The V and J ends lost 1 base and 3 bases, in that order; junction bases with no gene match: 1. Looked up from germline, CDR1 is GTSNPN and CDR2 is SVGIG (reference sequence). The CDR3 loop spans 14 amino acids. The CDR3 coding sequence is TGTGCCTGGAGTGAGACTAGCGGGACAGATACGCAGTATTTT. Translated, it gives CAWSETSGTDTQYF. The entire variable domain, with the rest obtained from reference TRBV30 and TRBJ2-3, is as follows: SQTIHQWPATLVQPVGSPLSLECTVEGTSNPNLYWYRQAAGRGLQLLFYSVGIGQISSEVPQNLSASRPQDRQFILSSKKLLLSDSGFYLCAWSETSGTDTQYFGPGTRLTVL.

The gene calls are TRBV7-2 and TRBJ1-5; 12 positions agree with TRBD1. The CDR3 has 18 amino acids. CDR1 SGHTA and CDR2 FQGNSA come from the germline V gene. The V segment lost 6 bases and the J segment 4 bases; nucleotides outside the gene matches: 13. CDR3 region: CASSWDRGLNPNNQPQHF. The CDR3 DNA sequence: TGTGCCAGCAGTTGGGACAGGGGGCTAAACCCTAATAATCAGCCCCAGCATTTT.

The chain recombines TRBV5-1 with TRBJ1-3; 10 bases map to TRBD1. This CDR3 is 20 amino acids long. Unmatched junction bases numbered 15, after V lost 3 bases and J lost 0 bases. CDR1 SGHRS and CDR2 YFSETQ come from the germline V gene. The CDR3 protein is CASSSKTGTGVLGSGNTIYF. The CDR3 nucleotides are TGCGCCAGCAGCTCTAAAACCGGGACAGGGGTCCTAGGCTCTGGAAACACCATATATTTT. The full variable domain, rest sourced from reference TRBV5-1 and TRBJ1-3, is KAGVTQTPRYLIKTRGQQVTLSCSPISGHRSVSWYQQTPGQGLQFLFEYFSETQRNKGNFPGRFSGRQFSNSRSEMNVSTLELGDSALYLCASSSKTGTGVLGSGNTIYFGEGSWLTVV.

The chain uses TRBV30 and TRBJ1-4; the match to TRBD1 covers 9 bases. Germline V gives CDR1 GTSNPN, CDR2 SVGIG (reference sequence). The CDR3 has 17 residues. J gave up 11 bases and V 2 bases, and 18 bases lay outside the gene matches. The CDR3 DNA follows: TGTGCCTGGAGTCTAACCTACCTGGGACAGGGAGGGGGGAAACTGTTTTTT. Amino acids: CAWSLTYLGQGGGKLFF.

This rearrangement joins TRBV7-2 to TRBJ1-1, with a possible D match to TRBD1 (6 bases). The CDR3 spans 17 residues. Trimming left V 3 bases short and J 0 bases short, with 17 bases between. Germline-derived CDR1 and CDR2 are SGHTA and FQGNSA. The CDR3 sequence is CASSFEGHQDMNTEAFF. In DNA form, the CDR3 reads TGTGCCAGCAGCTTTGAGGGACATCAGGACATGAACACTGAAGCTTTCTTT.

The chain uses TRBV11-3 and TRBJ1-5; D remains unclear. This CDR3 comprises 15 residues. Germline V gene data show CDR1 as SGHNT and CDR2 as YENEEA. V gave up 6 bases and J gave up 5 bases, with 17 bases separating them. CDR3 sequence (DNA): TGTGCCAGCAGGCCCAATCGGGGTTTAGATCAGCCCCAGCATTTT. Translation: CASRPNRGLDQPQHF.

The V call is TRBV5-1, the J call TRBJ2-5; 7 nucleotides agree with TRBD2. Losses at the gene ends were 4 bases for V and 2 bases for J; bases not matched to a gene: 5. The CDR3 totals 14 residues. Per the germline V gene, CDR1 is SGHRS and CDR2 is YFSETQ. CDR3 bases: TGCGCCAGCAGCATCCGGGAGGCTCAAGAGACCCAGTACTTC. Translating gives CASSIREAQETQYF. The full variable domain, completed using reference TRBV5-1 and TRBJ2-5, is KAGVTQTPRYLIKTRGQQVTLSCSPISGHRSVSWYQQTPGQGLQFLFEYFSETQRNKGNFPGRFSGRQFSNSRSEMNVSTLELGDSALYLCASSIREAQETQYFGPGTRLLVL.

J is TRBJ1-1 and V is TRBV29-1; D is perhaps TRBD1 (5 bases). Germline V gives CDR1 SQVTM, CDR2 ANQGSEA. Trimming stripped 7 bases from V and 10 bases from J, with 19 bases between. CDR3 length: 12 amino acids. The CDR3 region is CSGVEGMVGAFF. Written as DNA, the CDR3 is TGCAGCGGAGTGGAGGGGATGGTAGGAGCTTTCTTT.

The chain employs TRBV6-1 and TRBJ2-1; weak D call: TRBD2 (5 bases). V was cut by 2 bases and J by 3 bases, with 17 bases left in between. Germline CDR1 is MNHNS and CDR2 is SASEGT. This CDR3 spans 17 amino acids. The CDR3 coding sequence is TGTGCCAGCAGTGAACGGTTAATCCGCGGGCACTACAATGAGCAGTTCTTC. Its protein product is CASSERLIRGHYNEQFF.